This T cell receptor (beta chain) was documented in a study of Ad26.COV2.S vaccination and SARS-CoV-2 variants. The table came from immunoSEQ multiplex PCR; TCRdb's copy has only in-frame clones and leaves some out. The data contain about 440,000 clones, roughly 87% of them singletons. Trimming took 5 bases from V and 0 from J, leaving 14 bases between them. Germline V gene data show CDR1 as SGHTA and CDR2 as FQGNSA. This CDR3 has 16 residues. Specified treatment: some 20 received Ad26.COV2.S at low or high dose, single or two shots; about five received placebo; per-sample allocation not given. Sampling took place 63 days after the first vaccine or placebo injection.

The input for sequencing was peripheral blood, taken in a trial of Ad26.COV2.S vaccine versus placebo. The clonotype originates from a person between 18 and 60 years old who received the Ad26.COV2.S COVID-19 vaccine or a placebo. The chain links TRBV7-2 to TRBJ2-1; unclear D gene. The CDR3 is CASSRKRASSYNEQFF. CDR3 sequence (DNA): TGTGCCAGCAGCCGGAAAAGGGCGAGCTCCTACAATGAGCAGTTCTTC.